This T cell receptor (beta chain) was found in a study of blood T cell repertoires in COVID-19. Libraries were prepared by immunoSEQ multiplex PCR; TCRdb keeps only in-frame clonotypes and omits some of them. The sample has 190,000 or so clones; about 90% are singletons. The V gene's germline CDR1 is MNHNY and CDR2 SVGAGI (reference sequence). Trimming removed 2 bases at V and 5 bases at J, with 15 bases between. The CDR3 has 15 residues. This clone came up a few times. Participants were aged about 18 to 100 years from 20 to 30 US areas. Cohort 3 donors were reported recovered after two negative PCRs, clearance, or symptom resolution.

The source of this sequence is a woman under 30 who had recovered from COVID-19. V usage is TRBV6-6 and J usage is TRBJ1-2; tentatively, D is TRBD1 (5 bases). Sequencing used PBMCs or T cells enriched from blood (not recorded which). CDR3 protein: CASSYPAGTQYGYTF. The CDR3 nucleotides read TGTGCCAGCAGTTACCCCGCGGGGACCCAATATGGCTACACCTTC.